This T cell receptor beta chain was found in a study of siplizumab effects on memory and regulatory T cells. Produced via immunoSEQ multiplex PCR; TCRdb's table is partial and in-frame only. Altogether approximately 110,000 clones are present, 92% being singletons, with the ten largest covering about 0.7%. The CDR3 sequence is 13 residues long. Trimming cost V 1 base and J 6 bases, with 10 bases left between them. The germline V gene has CDR1 LNHNV and CDR2 YYDKDF (reference sequence). This sequence was found in a human donor in good health. J is TRBJ2-7 and V is TRBV15; D is possibly TRBD2 (5 bases). Sequenced: Tregs sorted from blood. The CDR3 protein is CATSRARGLEQYF. The CDR3 DNA sequence: TGTGCCACCAGCAGAGCCCGAGGGCTCGAGCAGTACTTC.